Presented here are 20 T cell receptor beta chains from one specimen sequenced in a study of vaccination effects on CD4 cells after COVID-19. Peptide-pool stimulation followed by sequencing identified expanded antigen-specific CD4+ clonotypes in the ViraFEST assay. Culture proceeded for 10 days, and CD4+ T cells were then isolated. All vaccine recipients tested negative for nucleocapsid antibodies and had never contracted SARS-CoV-2 infection. TCRdb keeps only in-frame clones here, not all; method: immunoSEQ multiplex PCR. The sample shows about 38,000 clones, more than 60% of them seen only once. These receptors have no identified antigens. The source was CD4+ T cells from PBMCs cultured with SARS-CoV-2 spike peptides, collected before COVID-19 vaccination. The receptors come from a human donor who received a COVID-19 vaccine.

The chain links TRBV3-1 (or the pseudogene TRBV3-2) to TRBJ1-6, with D possibly TRBD1 on 5 matching bases. CDR3 length: 16 amino acids. The V gene's germline CDR1 is LGHDT and CDR2 YNNKEL (reference sequence). V gave up 4 bases and J gave up 6 bases, with 16 bases separating them. The CDR3 protein is CASSRRKGLGNSPLHF. Written as DNA, the CDR3 is TGTGCCAGCAGCCGACGAAAGGGGTTAGGTAATTCACCCCTCCACTTT.

By share, this clone ranks as medium-sized. The chain joins TRBV19 to TRBJ2-3, with 11 bases aligning to TRBD2. CDR1 is LNHDA and CDR2 is SQIVND in the germline V gene (reference sequence). J was trimmed by 5 bases and V by 7 bases; bases with no gene match: 5. CDR3 length: 14 amino acids. In nucleotides, the CDR3 is TGTGCCAGTACTCAAGGGACTAGCGGAGATACGCAGTATTTT. Amino acids: CASTQGTSGDTQYF. Full variable domain (remainder filled in from reference TRBV19 and TRBJ2-3): DGGITQSPKYLFRKEGQNVTLSCEQNLNHDAMYWYRQDPGQGLRLIYYSQIVNDFQKGDIAEGYSVSREKKESFPLTVTSAQKNPTAFYLCASTQGTSGDTQYFGPGTRLTVL.

The V call is TRBV9, the J call TRBJ2-7; the D call may be TRBD1 or TRBD2 (5 bases each). Germline CDR1 SGDLS, CDR2 YYNGEE. The CDR3 loop spans 15 amino acids. Trimming pared 0 bases from V and 1 base from J, leaving 11 bases between. In DNA form, the CDR3 reads TGTGCCAGCAGCGTAGGGGAGAGGGGTTCCTACGAGCAGTACTTC. Translation: CASSVGERGSYEQYF.

The genes are TRBV5-1 and TRBJ1-3; D is ambiguous. The CDR3 is 15 residues long. Germline V lookup: CDR1 SGHRS, CDR2 YFSETQ. Trimming pared 4 bases from V and 2 bases from J, leaving 13 bases between. CDR3 nucleotide sequence: TGCGCCAGCAGCGACCCACGTGGGGCTGGAAACACCATATATTTT. Residues: CASSDPRGAGNTIYF.

The chain couples TRBV24-1 to TRBJ2-1; TRBD1 aligns across 8 bases. The germline CDR1 and CDR2 sequences are KGHDR and SFDVKD. This CDR3 has 12 amino acids. Unmatched junction bases numbered 4, after V lost 8 bases and J lost 8 bases. CDR3 bases: TGTGCCACCAAAACAGGGGGTGATGAGCAGTTCTTC. It codes for CATKTGGDEQFF.

The chain is built from TRBV3-1 (or the pseudogene TRBV3-2) and TRBJ1-2; D may be TRBD1 (5 bases). V was cut by 6 bases and J by 3 bases, with 11 bases left in between. CDR3 length equals 13 residues. Germline-derived CDR1 and CDR2 are LGHDT and YNNKEL (reference sequence). CDR3 in amino acids: CASRPSGHYGYTF. CDR3 sequence (DNA): TGTGCCAGCAGACCATCGGGGCACTATGGCTACACCTTC.

The chain recombines TRBV11-2 with TRBJ2-2; D unresolved. The CDR3 runs to 14 residues. CDR1 and CDR2 (germline): SGHAT, FQNNGV. V was clipped by 6 bases and J by 6 bases, with 14 bases between them. The CDR3 bases are TGTGCCAGCAGTTCTGATTTAAAGGCCGGGGAGCTGTTTTTT. Encoded protein: CASSSDLKAGELFF.

This chain joins TRBV19 and TRBJ2-7; D gene ambiguous. This CDR3 region has 13 residues. The V gene's germline CDR1 is LNHDA and CDR2 SQIVND (reference sequence). Trimming took off 0 bases at V and 4 bases at J, with 7 bases between the two ends. CDR3 region: CASSIDPGYEQYF. DNA for the CDR3: TGTGCCAGTAGTATAGATCCAGGTTACGAGCAGTACTTC. The full variable domain, with the rest looked up from reference TRBV19 and TRBJ2-7, is DGGITQSPKYLFRKEGQNVTLSCEQNLNHDAMYWYRQDPGQGLRLIYYSQIVNDFQKGDIAEGYSVSREKKESFPLTVTSAQKNPTAFYLCASSIDPGYEQYFGPGTRLTVT.

The V call is TRBV6-5, the J call TRBJ2-2; maybe TRBD2 (7 bases). Germline CDR1 and CDR2: MNHEY and SVGAGI. Trimming removed 2 bases at V and 5 bases at J, with 15 bases between. The CDR3 is made up of 16 amino acids. The CDR3 bases are TGTGCCAGCAGTTACCGTCCGGGGGGCGGAACCGGGGAGCTGTTTTTT. This sequence encodes CASSYRPGGGTGELFF.

The chain has TRBV9 and TRBJ2-1; possible D gene TRBD2, 7 bases. CDR1 SGDLS and CDR2 YYNGEE come from the germline V gene. V was trimmed by 0 bases and J by 12 bases, leaving 22 bases between them. The CDR3 is 16 amino acids. The CDR3 loop reads CASSVDGGLGSFVQFF. The CDR3 DNA reads as TGTGCCAGCAGCGTAGACGGGGGGCTGGGATCTTTTGTGCAGTTCTTC.

The genes are TRBV6-2 or TRBV6-3 and TRBJ2-5; 13 nucleotides agree with TRBD2. CDR3 length: 18 residues. J lost 5 bases, V lost 2 bases, and 11 bases had no gene match. Germline CDR1 and CDR2: MNHEY and SVGEGT. The CDR3 here is CASSYPLLAGGPDETQYF. The CDR3 nucleotides read TGTGCCAGCAGTTACCCCCTACTAGCGGGAGGGCCGGACGAGACCCAGTACTTC.

V usage is TRBV30 and J usage is TRBJ2-3; no clear D gene. The CDR3 has 12 residues. Germline V gene sequence: CDR1 GTSNPN, CDR2 SVGIG (reference sequence). The V gene lost 0 bases and the J gene lost 5 bases, with 6 bases spanning the gap. The CDR3 DNA reads as TGTGCCTGGAGTGTAAGTGGAGATACGCAGTATTTT. It codes for CAWSVSGDTQYF. The full variable domain, with the rest looked up from reference TRBV30 and TRBJ2-3, is SQTIHQWPATLVQPVGSPLSLECTVEGTSNPNLYWYRQAAGRGLQLLFYSVGIGQISSEVPQNLSASRPQDRQFILSSKKLLLSDSGFYLCAWSVSGDTQYFGPGTRLTVL.

The chain links TRBV2 to TRBJ1-1, with D perhaps matching TRBD1 (5 bases). This CDR3 spans 12 amino acids. The germline V gene encodes CDR1 SNHLY and CDR2 FYNNEI. V gave up 3 bases and J gave up 7 bases, with 9 bases separating them. For the CDR3, the DNA is TGTGCCAGCAGTGAGTGGGACGGTGAAGCTTTCTTT. Encoded protein: CASSEWDGEAFF.

The J gene is TRBJ1-1, the V gene TRBV7-3, with D maybe TRBD1 (5 bases). The germline V gene encodes CDR1 SGHTA and CDR2 FQGTGA. This CDR3 contains 15 residues. Trimming stripped 3 bases from V and 1 base from J, with 12 bases between. CDR3 region: CASSFWYQGNTEAFF. CDR3 nucleotides: TGTGCCAGCAGCTTTTGGTACCAGGGGAACACTGAAGCTTTCTTT.

This rearrangement joins TRBV7-9 to TRBJ2-4, with a weak D call TRBD2 (6 bases). V lost 0 bases and J 7 bases, leaving 16 bases between the germline ends. This CDR3 has 16 residues. CDR1 is SEHNR and CDR2 is FQNEAQ in the germline V gene (reference sequence). The CDR3 loop reads CASSLARDFQENIQYF. CDR3 DNA sequence: TGTGCCAGCAGCTTAGCAAGGGACTTCCAAGAGAACATTCAGTACTTC.

This clone was seen more than once but under ten times. The chain uses TRBV7-2 and TRBJ2-1; 9 bases line up with TRBD2. CDR3 length: 15 amino acids. V trimming: 5 bases; J trimming: 2 bases; junction bases outside the gene matches: 4. Germline-derived CDR1 and CDR2 are SGHTA and FQGNSA. CDR3 protein: CASSLQRGAYNEQFF. CDR3 nucleotides: TGTGCCAGCAGCCTCCAGCGGGGGGCCTACAATGAGCAGTTCTTC.

V and J are TRBV11-2 and TRBJ1-3; the D is unclear. The CDR3 consists of 17 residues. Germline V lookup: CDR1 SGHAT, CDR2 FQNNGV. Trimming took off 0 bases at V and 2 bases at J, with 14 bases between the two ends. CDR3 protein: CASSLDRMEATGNTIYF. For the CDR3, the DNA is TGTGCCAGCAGCTTAGATCGGATGGAGGCAACTGGAAACACCATATATTTT.

The gene calls are TRBV6-6 and TRBJ1-3; D is unclear. Germline V gene lookup returns CDR1 MNHNY and CDR2 SVGAGI (reference sequence). The V and J ends lost 2 bases and 2 bases respectively, with 10 bases between them. The CDR3 has 15 residues. The CDR3 protein is CASSYGGPTGNTIYF. The CDR3 DNA is TGTGCCAGCAGTTACGGAGGTCCAACTGGAAACACCATATATTTT.

The V gene is TRBV18, the J gene TRBJ2-5; 11 bases fit TRBD2. The CDR3 totals 18 residues. CDR1 KGHSH and CDR2 LQKENI come from the germline V gene. The junction had 13 bases not matched to a gene; V was cut back by 3 bases and J by 4 bases. The CDR3 DNA is TGTGCCAGCTCACCTAACTCGGGGACTAGCGGATCAGGAGAGACCCAGTACTTC. Its translation is CASSPNSGTSGSGETQYF. The complete variable domain, with remaining parts taken from reference TRBV18 and TRBJ2-5, reads NAGVMQNPRHLVRRRGQEARLRCSPMKGHSHVYWYRQLPEEGLKFMVYLQKENIIDESGMPKERFSAEFPKEGPSILRIQQVVRGDSAAYFCASSPNSGTSGSGETQYFGPGTRLLVL.

This clone has only a few counts. The rearrangement links TRBV2 to TRBJ1-1; D ambiguous. V lost 7 bases and J lost 10, with 16 bases in between. The V gene's germline CDR1 is SNHLY and CDR2 FYNNEI. The CDR3 is 12 residues long. For the CDR3, the DNA is TGTGCCAGCACTAGAGAGGGTGTTGGAGCTTTCTTT. Amino acid sequence: CASTREGVGAFF.